The entry that follows covers one T cell receptor (beta chain) sequence. It has no known antigen specificity. Base qualities are missing; no much larger clone stands one base away. These data belong to a study of beta chain features in type 1 diabetes (dated 2018 in TCRdb). Turning to the overall study: Patients and healthy donors did not differ in mean age, gender distribution, total cell number or subset yield. Across all samples, fewer than 110,000,000 sorted cells were examined, and cell number per subset correlated strongly with RNA yield. In the study, recently diagnosed type 1 diabetes patients and matched healthy donors were compared on the TCRB repertoires of their sorted circulating CD4+ T cell subsets. Naive and central memory subsets were obtained from all 30 or so donors, but regulatory and stem cell-like memory subsets were isolated from only 8 patients and roughly eight healthy donors. Results the study describes overall, beyond this receptor: Because cDNA rather than genomic DNA was sequenced, highly expressing activated cells could have been over-represented, although no difference in activation and CD3 levels was found between groups. Shorter templates might be favored by PCR, yet because patient and control samples were amplified and corrected together, any such skew would affect both groups equally. Only small numbers of individuals were included in the HLA sub-analyses, which left unresolved whether HLA type had any influence on TCRB rearrangement. Patients with type 1 diabetes made fewer insertions and deleted more nucleotides at VDJ recombination sites, implying thymic rearrangement abnormalities. Type 1 diabetes patients showed a moderate but significant shortening of TCRB CDR3 length in all four CD4+ subsets. Naive, central memory and regulatory TCRB repertoires appeared to be more alike among patients than among healthy donors.

Each donor gave one peripheral blood draw, about 100 mL on average, collected into heparinised tubes. A BD FACSAria II and a panel including CD45RO, CCR7, CD25, CD127, CD95 and CD27 were used to sort naive, central memory, regulatory and stem cell-like memory CD4+ T cells. All sorted populations exceeded 95% purity. PBMCs were isolated right away by Lymphoprep density gradient centrifugation and were stained directly, without culture. So that batch effects would be minimized, each experiment stained and sorted samples in pairs, pairing one healthy donor with one patient. All of the isolated RNA was reverse transcribed with the High Capacity cDNA Reverse Transcription Kit, so expressed TCRB transcripts were sequenced. Naive, central memory and regulatory T cell samples underwent deep immunoSEQ sequencing, averaging around 3.9 million total reads per sample. Sorted cells were lysed in RLT buffer and RNA was extracted with DNase-treated RNeasy Micro or Mini kits, depending on cell number. To prevent cross-contamination, every cell subset was processed on its own, while patient and healthy donor samples were processed together. The immunoSEQ multiplex PCR was used to amplify TCRB sequences from cDNA, yielding 87-bp fragments that span the CDR3 region. The amplicons were sequenced using the Illumina HiSeq platform. The original pipeline was this. Synthetic template baselines were used to correct PCR bias computationally, reads within Hamming distance 2 were collapsed, and singletons that could not be merged were discarded. Reads were aligned to IMGT to assign V, D and J genes, CDR3 length, and insertions or deletions at six rearrangement sites. Within each subset, clonotype counts were normalized to the number of sorted cells before true diversity and Gini coefficients were calculated with the tcR R package. The overlap coefficient, calculated on TCRB nucleotide sequences, was used to measure repertoire sharing. TCRdb retrieved this table from immuneACCESS and kept in-frame rearrangements only. Not all clones are present; in checked studies, unresolved V genes account for under half, and no reason is known for the remainder. V and J calls and clone size are as listed in that table; D and trimming were resolved from the DNA. The sample contains 150,000 to 200,000 clones, about 13% of them found a single time. The top ten constitute 0.62% of the sample.

Reading the germline V gene gives CDR1 MGHDK and CDR2 SYGVNS. Germline trimming: 7 bases from V, 1 base from J; junction bases outside gene matches: 7. CDR3 length: 15 amino acids, cysteine to phenylalanine. Of all the DNA, just the CDR3 is kept, 45 bases in frame from base 1. This sequence originates from a woman under 30 in good health. Sequenced input: central memory CD4+ T cells from blood. The chain was built from TRBV25-1 and TRBJ2-3; TRBD2 agrees with 8 junctional bases. The encoded CDR3 is CASMTGTSGTDTQYF. The DNA sequence reads TGTGCCAGCATGACCGGGACTAGTGGCACAGATACGCAGTATTTT. The CDR3 plus the reference TRBV25-1 and TRBJ2-3 genes for the other parts give the full variable domain: EADIYQTPRYLVIGTGKKITLECSQTMGHDKMYWYQQDPGMELHLIHYSYGVNSTEKGDLSSESTVSRIRTEHFPLTLESARPSHTSQYLCASMTGTSGTDTQYFGPGTRLTVL.